This T cell receptor (beta chain) was sequenced in a study of CD8+ T cells in alopecia areata. Sequencing relied on a cDNA template that was reverse transcribed from extracted RNA. Produced via immunoSEQ multiplex PCR; TCRdb's table is partial and in-frame only. Found here are fewer than 100,000 clones, 35% to 45% of them singletons; the top ten hold around 0.8%. In germline, CDR1 is SGHDT, CDR2 YYEEEE. Trimming left V 5 bases short and J 3 bases short, with 8 bases between. The CDR3 is 12 amino acids. Lesional scalp tissue (obtained by punch biopsy) and peripheral blood were collected from alopecia areata patients.

The receptor was derived from a human donor with alopecia areata. The sample consisted of CD4+ T cells sorted from blood. The V and J genes are TRBV5-6 and TRBJ1-1; unclear D gene. This CDR3 is CASSFGDTEAFF. The CDR3 nucleotides are TGTGCCAGCAGTTTTGGGGACACTGAAGCTTTCTTT.